This T cell receptor beta chain is drawn from a study of shared clonotypes between healthy human individuals. Study context: Donors consisted of two women and a few men between 18 and 49. General study points: Generally, naive subsets (rather than memory subsets) showed larger estimated richness.

Terminally differentiated effector memory CD45RA+ cells were excluded from the naive CD8 cells, which were CD45RO-negative and positively selected for CCR7. On this clone itself: What it binds is unknown.

Here immunoSEQ multiplex PCR was the method, and the copy in TCRdb shows in-frame clones only, minus some. The table includes roughly 2,000,000 clones, about 95% detected once. Trimming took 2 bases from V and 5 from J; bases not matched to a gene: 6. CDR3 length: 15 amino acids. The germline CDR1 and CDR2 sequences are MNHNS and SASEGT. Sequences were obtained from naive CD8+ T cells sorted from blood. This TCR derives from a man between 18 and 29 years old in good health. The chain joins TRBV6-1 to TRBJ1-5; TRBD1 matches at 7 bases. The CDR3 nucleotides read TGTGCCAGCAGTGAATGGAGGGACAGTTATCAGCCCCAGCATTTT. This translates into CASSEWRDSYQPQHF.